The 11 T cell receptor beta chains below all came from one sample that was sequenced in a study of early T cells in non-severe SARS-CoV-2 infection. TCRdb ran MiXCR on the 5' RACE reads and lists one entry per CDR3 protein. There are around 55,000 distinct CDR3 sequences in the sample; about 15% occur only once, and about 9.1% lies in the top ten. The material was whole blood, obtained at baseline. These receptors were collected from an adult who was a healthcare worker with PCR-confirmed SARS-CoV-2 infection or an uninfected control (not recorded which).

This chain connects TRBV28 to TRBJ2-7, with 8 bases identical to TRBD1. In germline, CDR1 is MDHEN, CDR2 SYDVKM. After removal of 3 bases from V and 4 bases from J, the junction contained 11 bases not matched to a gene. The CDR3 is made up of 16 amino acids. CDR3 nucleotide sequence: TGTGCCAGCAGTTTCTCAAGCGGGCAGGGGGCTTACGAGCAGTACTTC. Translated, it gives CASSFSSGQGAYEQYF.

This clonotype came up a few times. This chain links TRBV10-3 with TRBJ2-5; TRBD1 agrees at 8 bases. The V gene's germline CDR1 is ENHRY and CDR2 SYGVKD. This CDR3 contains 14 residues. V shed 8 bases and J 6 bases; nucleotides not matched to a gene: 11. The CDR3 reads CAIRHDRGEKTQYF. CDR3 DNA: TGTGCCATCCGGCACGACAGGGGAGAAAAGACCCAGTACTTC.

This clonotype has more than one count but fewer than ten. The rearrangement joins TRBV11-2 to TRBJ1-1; no reliable D call. V lost 2 bases and J lost 4, with 11 bases in between. The CDR3 covers 14 residues. CDR1 SGHAT and CDR2 FQNNGV come from the germline V gene. The CDR3 sequence is CASSLMQASTEAFF. For the CDR3, the DNA is TGTGCCAGCAGCTTAATGCAGGCAAGCACTGAAGCTTTCTTT.

This clonotype was seen a few times. The rearrangement uses TRBV7-2 and TRBJ2-2; D might be TRBD2 (5 bases). This CDR3 has 13 amino acids. The germline gives CDR1 SGHTA, CDR2 FQGNSA. V lost 7 bases and J lost 7, with 13 bases in between. In DNA form, the CDR3 reads TGTGCCAGCATCCCTTCCGGGATCGGGGAGCTGTTTTTT. Its translation is CASIPSGIGELFF.

This clonotype was seen only once. V is TRBV29-1 and J is TRBJ2-3; either TRBD1 or TRBD2 may fit D (6 bases each). Germline loops: CDR1 SQVTM, CDR2 ANQGSEA. V gave up 0 bases and J gave up 2 bases, with 12 bases separating them. The CDR3 loop spans 15 amino acids. The CDR3 loop reads CSVEDRTGATDTQYF. The DNA for the CDR3 is TGCAGCGTTGAAGATAGGACGGGGGCCACAGATACGCAGTATTTT.

This clonotype has just a few counts. The CDR3 is CSVEGGNRGTDTQYF. The CDR3 DNA reads TGCAGCGTTGAAGGGGGCAACAGGGGCACAGATACGCAGTATTTT. The chain carries TRBV29-1 and TRBJ2-3, with D possibly being TRBD1 (6 bases). V dropped 1 base and J dropped 1 base, with 12 bases sitting between them. CDR3 length equals 15 residues. Germline CDR1 and CDR2: SQVTM and ANQGSEA.

In the case of this clonotype: Compared with germline, one end of the junction differs, possibly owing to a read error. V and J are TRBV6-1 and TRBJ1-5; D might be TRBD1 (6 bases). From germline, CDR1 is MNHNS and CDR2 SASEGT. This CDR3 region has 15 residues. The CDR3 spells CASREGRQGNQPQHF. The CDR3 bases are TGTGCCAGCAGGGAAGGCCGACAGGGCAATCAGCCCCAGCATTTT.

The sample holds a few counts of this clonotype. V is TRBV18 and J is TRBJ1-1; D ambiguous. The V end was cut by 6 bases, the J end by 1 base, with 12 bases between. The CDR3 runs to 14 residues. Germline lookup yields CDR1 KGHSH and CDR2 LQKENI. CDR3 DNA sequence: TGTGCCAGCTCCGCCCGTGTTGAGAACACTGAAGCTTTCTTT. Amino acid sequence: CASSARVENTEAFF.

This clonotype appeared many times. The V gene is TRBV28, the J gene TRBJ2-1; 10 bases agree with TRBD2. In germline, CDR1 is MDHEN, CDR2 SYDVKM. The V gene end was trimmed by 5 bases and the J gene end by 8 bases; junction bases not matched to a gene: 9. The CDR3 is 15 residues long. CDR3 loop: CASSPLQTSGYEQFF. CDR3 nucleotides: TGTGCCAGCAGTCCACTCCAGACTAGCGGGTATGAGCAGTTCTTC.

This rearrangement joins TRBV20-1 to TRBJ2-4; 8 bases map to TRBD2. Losses at the gene ends were 6 bases for V and 15 bases for J; bases not matched to a gene: 16. This CDR3 spans 13 amino acids. The V gene's germline CDR1 is DFQATT and CDR2 SNEGSKA (reference sequence). The CDR3 DNA reads as TGCAGTGCCTCGCCTGGGACTAGGAGTCGCTCGTACTTC. The encoded protein is CSASPGTRSRSYF.

This clonotype has only a few counts. This sequence joins TRBV4-1 and TRBJ1-1; D is uncertain. CDR3 length equals 16 residues. Germline V gives CDR1 MGHRA, CDR2 YSYEKL. V was shortened by 4 bases and J by 0 bases, with 15 bases between the two germline ends. The CDR3 sequence: CASSPGMGSLNTEAFF. In DNA, the CDR3 is TGCGCCAGCAGCCCTGGGATGGGGAGCTTGAACACTGAAGCTTTCTTT.